This T cell receptor beta chain was observed in a study of monozygotic twins with inflammatory bowel disease. Study-wide results and limits: A single strong clonotype or signal linked to IBD was not supported. Telling apart the different T cell subtypes was not possible.

For this clonotype: The antigen remains unidentified.

CDR1 and CDR2 (germline): SGHTA, FQGTGA. The CDR3 has 17 amino acids. Whole-blood total RNA was extracted without T cell sorting. Across eight separate reactions for each sample, cDNA was made. TCRdb reprocessed the 5' RACE reads and reports one entry per CDR3 protein, with no DNA. The sample table includes nearly 450,000 distinct CDR3 sequences. The sequence came from a human donor with ulcerative colitis or Crohn's disease, or a healthy co-twin of an affected twin (not recorded which). The V gene is TRBV7-3, the J gene TRBJ2-2; TCRdb selects TRBD2, and the lack of DNA leaves this call unchecked. Sequencing was carried out using blood. CDR3 sequence: CASSLGPRGSSAGELFF.